The clone carrying this T cell receptor beta chain is labeled as large (0.1 to 1%). What it binds is not known. Germline assignment: CDR1 LNHDA and CDR2 SQIVND (reference sequence). V was shortened by 4 bases and J by 3 bases, with 16 bases between the two germline ends. The CDR3 totals 15 residues. This specimen belongs to a study of STAT3 mutations in large granular lymphocyte leukemia. Each sample's TCRbeta library yielded on average around 42,000 productive templates. Method: immunoSEQ multiplex PCR; TCRdb's copy keeps in-frame clones and lacks some. The table shows over 950 clones, with roughly 52% occurring only once. Findings of the study overall: In T-cell large granular lymphocyte leukemia, about half of patients showed multiple immunodominant subclonotypes. Treatment regimens differed across patients between samplings. In about 30% of the 18 patients, new TCR clonotypes emerged after therapy. Some patients had dominant TCR clones larger than their STAT3 mutant burden.

Sequenced material: peripheral blood mononuclear cells. This chain connects TRBV19 to TRBJ2-7; D may be TRBD1 (7 bases). This receptor was identified in a male patient between 50 and 60 years old with T-cell large granular lymphocyte leukemia. Some clones in this sample may be carry-over from other donors' samples. The CDR3, as DNA: TGTGCCAGTAGTAGCGGGACAGCCAAATACTACGAGCAGTACTTC. This codes for CASSSGTAKYYEQYF. The full variable domain, its missing parts supplied by reference TRBV19 and TRBJ2-7, is DGGITQSPKYLFRKEGQNVTLSCEQNLNHDAMYWYRQDPGQGLRLIYYSQIVNDFQKGDIAEGYSVSREKKESFPLTVTSAQKNPTAFYLCASSSGTAKYYEQYFGPGTRLTVT.